This T cell receptor beta chain emerged from a study of T cells after yellow fever vaccination. Study outcomes and limitations: Contamination by abundant bulk-population clonotypes could be present in FACS-sorted repertoires.

TCRdb re-derived calls from the 5' RACE reads in MiXCR, one entry per CDR3 protein. The sample contains approximately 120,000 distinct CDR3 sequences, about 8.8% of which appear only once. V was cut by 3 bases and J by 2 bases, with 4 bases left in between. The CDR3 length is 12 residues. CDR1 and CDR2 from the germline V gene are LGHNT and FRNRAP. On this clonotype itself: Its target is unknown.

The sequencing here drew on CD8+ T cells sorted from PBMCs, taken on the day of the yellow fever booster vaccination. The clonotype comes from a man aged 18 to 30 who received the YFV17D yellow fever vaccine. This chain uses TRBV12-5 with TRBJ1-1; no firm D call. The CDR3 region has the DNA TGTGCTAGTGGTTTTTCCAACACTGAAGCTTTCTTT. Its protein product is CASGFSNTEAFF. Full variable domain (remainder filled in from reference TRBV12-5 and TRBJ1-1): DARVTQTPRHKVTEMGQEVTMRCQPILGHNTVFWYRQTMMQGLELLAYFRNRAPLDDSGMPKDRFSAEMPDATLATLKIQPSEPRDSAVYFCASGFSNTEAFFGQGTRLTVV.